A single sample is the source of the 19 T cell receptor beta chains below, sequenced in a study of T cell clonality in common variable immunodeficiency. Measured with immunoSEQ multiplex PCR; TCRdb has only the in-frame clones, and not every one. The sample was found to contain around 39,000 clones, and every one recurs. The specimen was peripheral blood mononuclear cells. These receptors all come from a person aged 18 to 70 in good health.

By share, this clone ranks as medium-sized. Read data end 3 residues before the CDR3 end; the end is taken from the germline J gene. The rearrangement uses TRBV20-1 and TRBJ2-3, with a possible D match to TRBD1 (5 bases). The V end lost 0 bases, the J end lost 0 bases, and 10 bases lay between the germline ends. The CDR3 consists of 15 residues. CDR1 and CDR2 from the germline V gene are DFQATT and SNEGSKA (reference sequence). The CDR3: CSARDPHRSTDTQYF. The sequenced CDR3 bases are TGCAGTGCTAGAGATCCGCACAGGAGCACAGATACG.

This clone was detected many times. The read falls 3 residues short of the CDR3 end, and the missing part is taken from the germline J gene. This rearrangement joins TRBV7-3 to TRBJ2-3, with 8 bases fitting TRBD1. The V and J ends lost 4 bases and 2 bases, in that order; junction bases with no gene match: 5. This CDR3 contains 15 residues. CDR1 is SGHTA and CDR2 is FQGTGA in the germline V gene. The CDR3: CASSWTGHNTDTQYF. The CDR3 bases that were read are TGTGCCAGCAGCTGGACAGGGCATAACACAGATACG.

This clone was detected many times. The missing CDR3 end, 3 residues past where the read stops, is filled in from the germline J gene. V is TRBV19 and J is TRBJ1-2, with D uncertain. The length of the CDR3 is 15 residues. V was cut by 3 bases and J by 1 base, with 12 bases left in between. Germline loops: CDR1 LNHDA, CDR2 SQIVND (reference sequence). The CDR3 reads CASSMVTFFNYGYTF. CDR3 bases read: TGTGCCAGTAGTATGGTGACATTTTTTAACTATGGC.

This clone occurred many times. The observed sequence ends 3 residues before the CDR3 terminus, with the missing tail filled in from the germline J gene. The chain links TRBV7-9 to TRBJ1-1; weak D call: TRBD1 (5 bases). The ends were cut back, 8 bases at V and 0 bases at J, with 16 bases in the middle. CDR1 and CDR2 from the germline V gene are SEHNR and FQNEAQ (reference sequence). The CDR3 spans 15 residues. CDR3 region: CASATDSYMNTEAFF. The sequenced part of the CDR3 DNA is TGTGCCAGCGCGACAGACAGTTACATGAACACTGAA.

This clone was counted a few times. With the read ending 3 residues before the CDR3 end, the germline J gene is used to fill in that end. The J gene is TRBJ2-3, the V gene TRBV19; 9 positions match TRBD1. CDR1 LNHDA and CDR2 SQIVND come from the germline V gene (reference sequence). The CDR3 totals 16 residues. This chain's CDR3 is CASRSAGTGLSQPQYF. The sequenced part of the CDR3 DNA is TGTGCCAGTAGAAGCGCCGGGACAGGGTTAAGTCAGCCG. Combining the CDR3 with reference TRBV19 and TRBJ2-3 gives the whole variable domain DGGITQSPKYLFRKEGQNVTLSCEQNLNHDAMYWYRQDPGQGLRLIYYSQIVNDFQKGDIAEGYSVSREKKESFPLTVTSAQKNPTAFYLCASRSAGTGLSQPQYFGPGTRLTVL.

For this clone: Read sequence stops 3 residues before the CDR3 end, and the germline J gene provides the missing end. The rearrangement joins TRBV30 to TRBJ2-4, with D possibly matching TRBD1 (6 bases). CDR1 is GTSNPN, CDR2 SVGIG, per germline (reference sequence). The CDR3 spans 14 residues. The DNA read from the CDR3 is TGTGCCTCCGGGACACCTCGGGTTGGCTATGGT. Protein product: CASGTPRVGYG. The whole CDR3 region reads CASGTPRVGYGQYF.

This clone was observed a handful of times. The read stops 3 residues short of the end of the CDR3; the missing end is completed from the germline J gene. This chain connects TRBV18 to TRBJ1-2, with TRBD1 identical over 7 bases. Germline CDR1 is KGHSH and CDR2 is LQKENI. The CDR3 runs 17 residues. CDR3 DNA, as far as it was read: TGTGCCAGCTCAGGCTACTACAGGGGTGAGAGGACCTACGAC. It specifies CASSGYYRGERTYD. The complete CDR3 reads CASSGYYRGERTYDYTF.

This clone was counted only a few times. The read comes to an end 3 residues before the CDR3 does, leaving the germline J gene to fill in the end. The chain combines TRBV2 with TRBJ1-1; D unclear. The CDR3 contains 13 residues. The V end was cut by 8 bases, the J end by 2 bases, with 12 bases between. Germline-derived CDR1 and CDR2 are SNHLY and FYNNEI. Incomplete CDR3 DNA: TGTGCCAGCCTGACCGACACAAACACTGAA. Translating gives CASLTDTNTE. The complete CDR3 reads CASLTDTNTEAFF.

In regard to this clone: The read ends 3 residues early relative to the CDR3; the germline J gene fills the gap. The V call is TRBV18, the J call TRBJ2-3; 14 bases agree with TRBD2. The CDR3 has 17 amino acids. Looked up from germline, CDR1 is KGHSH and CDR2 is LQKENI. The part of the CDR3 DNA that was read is TGTGCCAGCTCACCCAGACTAGCGGGGGGGCCTACGGAGACG. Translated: CASSPRLAGGPTET. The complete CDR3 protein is CASSPRLAGGPTETQYF.

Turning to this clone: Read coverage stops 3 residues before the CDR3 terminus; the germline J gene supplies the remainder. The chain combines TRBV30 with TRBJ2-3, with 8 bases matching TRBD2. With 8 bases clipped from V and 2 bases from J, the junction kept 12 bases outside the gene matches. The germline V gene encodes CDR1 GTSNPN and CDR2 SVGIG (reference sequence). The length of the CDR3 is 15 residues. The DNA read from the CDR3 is TGTGCCGGAGGGGCGGGGGGCTCTTCCACAGATACG. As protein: CAGGAGGSSTDT. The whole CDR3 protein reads CAGGAGGSSTDTQYF.

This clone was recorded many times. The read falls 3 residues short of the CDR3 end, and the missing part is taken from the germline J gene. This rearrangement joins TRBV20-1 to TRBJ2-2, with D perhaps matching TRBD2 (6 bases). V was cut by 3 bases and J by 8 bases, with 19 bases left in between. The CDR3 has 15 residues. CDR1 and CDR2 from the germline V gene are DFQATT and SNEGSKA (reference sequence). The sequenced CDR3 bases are TGCAGTGCTAGGTTTGGCGGGATTTTAGGAGGGGAG. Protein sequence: CSARFGGILGGE. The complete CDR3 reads CSARFGGILGGELFF.

The DNA read from the CDR3 is TGTGCCAGCTCAAGGGACAGGGCCTACGAC. Residues: CASSRDRAYD. The full CDR3 protein reads CASSRDRAYDYTF. The rearrangement uses TRBV18 and TRBJ1-2; 9 bases agree with TRBD1. Read sequence stops 3 residues before the CDR3 end, and the germline J gene provides the missing end. The CDR3 runs to 13 residues. Germline assignment: CDR1 KGHSH and CDR2 LQKENI.

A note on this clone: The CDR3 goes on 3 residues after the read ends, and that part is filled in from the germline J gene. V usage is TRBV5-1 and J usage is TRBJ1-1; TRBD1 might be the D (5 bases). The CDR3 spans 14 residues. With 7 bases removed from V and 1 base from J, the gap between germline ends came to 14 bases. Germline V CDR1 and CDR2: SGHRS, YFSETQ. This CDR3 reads CASSYRGTNTEAFF. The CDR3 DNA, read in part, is TGCGCCAGCTCTTACCGGGGGACGAACACTGAA.

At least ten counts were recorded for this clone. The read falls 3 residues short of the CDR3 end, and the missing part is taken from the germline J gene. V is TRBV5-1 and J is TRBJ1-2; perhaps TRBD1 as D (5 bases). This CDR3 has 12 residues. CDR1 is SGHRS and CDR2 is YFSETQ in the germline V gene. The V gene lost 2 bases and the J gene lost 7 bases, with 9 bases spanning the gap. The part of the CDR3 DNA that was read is TGCGCCAGCAGCTTAGACGGGGGTGGC. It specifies CASSLDGGG. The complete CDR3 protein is CASSLDGGGYTF.

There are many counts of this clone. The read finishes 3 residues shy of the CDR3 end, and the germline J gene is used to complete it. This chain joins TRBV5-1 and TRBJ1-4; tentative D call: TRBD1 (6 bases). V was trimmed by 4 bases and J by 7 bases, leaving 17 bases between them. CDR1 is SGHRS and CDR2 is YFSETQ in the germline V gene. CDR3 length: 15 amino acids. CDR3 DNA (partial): TGCGCCAGCAGCCCCCGGCCGGGGGGCGGTGAAAAA. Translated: CASSPRPGGGEK. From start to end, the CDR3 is CASSPRPGGGEKLFF.

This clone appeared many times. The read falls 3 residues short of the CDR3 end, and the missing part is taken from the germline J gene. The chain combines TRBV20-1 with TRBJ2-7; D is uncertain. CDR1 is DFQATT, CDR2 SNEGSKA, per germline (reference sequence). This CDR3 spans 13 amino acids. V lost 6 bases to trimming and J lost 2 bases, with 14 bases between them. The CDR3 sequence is CSATSDLTYEQYF. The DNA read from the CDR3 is TGCAGTGCCACTTCAGACTTGACCTACGAG.

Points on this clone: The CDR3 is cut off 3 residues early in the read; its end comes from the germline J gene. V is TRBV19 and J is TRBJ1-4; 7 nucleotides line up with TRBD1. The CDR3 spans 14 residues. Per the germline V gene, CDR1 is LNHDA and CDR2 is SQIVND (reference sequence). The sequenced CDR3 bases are TGTGCCAGTAGCGTAACAGGGGCGAGGTCACCA. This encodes CASSVTGARSP. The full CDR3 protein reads CASSVTGARSPLFF.

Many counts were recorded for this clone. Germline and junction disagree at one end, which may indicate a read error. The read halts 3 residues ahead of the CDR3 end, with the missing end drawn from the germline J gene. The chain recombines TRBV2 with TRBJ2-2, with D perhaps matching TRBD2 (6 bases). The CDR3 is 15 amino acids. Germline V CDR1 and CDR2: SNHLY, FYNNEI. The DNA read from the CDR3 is TGTGCCAGCGGGAGGACAAGTCTTAACAGCGGGGAG. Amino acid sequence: CASGRTSLNSGE. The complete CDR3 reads CASGRTSLNSGELFF. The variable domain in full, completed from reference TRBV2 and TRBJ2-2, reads EPEVTQTPSHQVTQMGQEVILRCVPISNHLYFYWYRQILGQKVEFLVSFYNNEISEKSEIFDDQFSVERPDGSNFTLKIRSTKLEDSAMYFCASGRTSLNSGELFFGEGSRLTVL.

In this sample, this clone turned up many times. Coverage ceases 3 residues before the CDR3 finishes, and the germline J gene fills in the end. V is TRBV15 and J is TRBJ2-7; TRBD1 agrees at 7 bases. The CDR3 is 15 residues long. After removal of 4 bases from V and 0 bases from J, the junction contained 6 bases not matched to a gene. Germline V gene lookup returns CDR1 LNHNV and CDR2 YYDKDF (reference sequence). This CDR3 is CATSKRQGLSYEQYF. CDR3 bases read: TGTGCCACCAGCAAGCGACAGGGCCTCTCCTACGAG.